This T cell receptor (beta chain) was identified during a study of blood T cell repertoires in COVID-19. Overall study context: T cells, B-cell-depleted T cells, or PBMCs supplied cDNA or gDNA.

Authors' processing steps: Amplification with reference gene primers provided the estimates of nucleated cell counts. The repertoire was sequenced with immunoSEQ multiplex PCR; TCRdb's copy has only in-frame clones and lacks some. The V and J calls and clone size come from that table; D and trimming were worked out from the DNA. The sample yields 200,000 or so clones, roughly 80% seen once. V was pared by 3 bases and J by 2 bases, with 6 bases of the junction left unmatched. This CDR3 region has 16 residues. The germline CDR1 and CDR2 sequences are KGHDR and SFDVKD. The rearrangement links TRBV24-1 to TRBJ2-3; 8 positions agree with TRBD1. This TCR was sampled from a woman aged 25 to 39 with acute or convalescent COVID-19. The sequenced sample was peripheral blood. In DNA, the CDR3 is TGTGCCACCAGTGATCCTGACAGGGGTACCACAGATACGCAGTATTTT. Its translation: CATSDPDRGTTDTQYF.